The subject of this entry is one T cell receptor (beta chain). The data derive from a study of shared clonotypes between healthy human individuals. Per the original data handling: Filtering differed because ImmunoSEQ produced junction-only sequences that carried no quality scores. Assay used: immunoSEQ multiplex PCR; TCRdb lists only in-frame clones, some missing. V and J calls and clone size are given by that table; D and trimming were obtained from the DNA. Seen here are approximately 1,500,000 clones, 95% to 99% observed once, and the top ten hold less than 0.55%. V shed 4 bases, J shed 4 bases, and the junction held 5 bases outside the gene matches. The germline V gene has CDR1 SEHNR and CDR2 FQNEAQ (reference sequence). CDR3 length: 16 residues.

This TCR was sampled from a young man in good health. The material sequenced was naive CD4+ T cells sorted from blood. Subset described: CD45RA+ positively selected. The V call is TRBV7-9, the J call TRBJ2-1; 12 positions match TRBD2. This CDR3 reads CASSSTSGRGYNEQFF. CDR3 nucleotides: TGTGCCAGCAGCTCGACTAGCGGGAGAGGTTACAATGAGCAGTTCTTC.